This TCR beta chain was captured by sequencing in a study of blood T cell repertoires in COVID-19. Authors' data handling: Amplification of reference gene primers was used by the study to estimate nucleated cell counts. Assay used: immunoSEQ multiplex PCR; TCRdb lists only in-frame clones, some missing. V and J calls and clone size follow that table, whereas D and trimming were derived from the DNA. Of around 240,000 clones in the sample, about 80% were seen once. V was cut by 2 bases and J by 8 bases, with 9 bases left in between. This CDR3 spans 12 amino acids. Sequencing was carried out using peripheral blood. The TCR comes from a woman of 80 years or more with acute or convalescent COVID-19. The J gene is TRBJ1-2, the V gene TRBV12-3 or TRBV12-4; weak D call: TRBD1 (5 bases). CDR3 residues: CASSLTQGGYTF. In DNA, the CDR3 is TGTGCCAGCAGTTTAACGCAGGGAGGCTACACCTTC.